The clone carrying this T cell receptor (beta chain) was seen just once. Antigen unknown. This entry belongs to a study of monozygotic twins with cystic fibrosis. Sequencing used immunoSEQ multiplex PCR; TCRdb keeps in-frame clones, though not all of them. The sample lists about 26,000 clones; 95% to 98% were seen once. Study results and caveats: Nucleotide-identical clonotype sharing was significantly higher within monozygotic CF twin pairs than between unrelated CF individuals. Clonality was generally low (median roughly 0.01), higher in the most severe patients. In 13 of 16 pairs, V gene usage was closest to the co-twin's. Age, concordance and disease severity did not associate with shared CDR3 numbers.

This CDR3 has 13 amino acids. Germline V gives CDR1 SGHAT, CDR2 FQNNGV. Trimming pared 0 bases from V and 5 bases from J, leaving 6 bases between. The source material was blood. The chain combines TRBV11-2 with TRBJ2-3; D is perhaps TRBD2 (5 bases). The TCR comes from a girl aged 2-15 years with cystic fibrosis. The CDR3 loop reads CASSLDRGDTQYF. In DNA, the CDR3 is TGTGCCAGCAGCTTAGATCGGGGAGATACGCAGTATTTT.